This TCR beta chain was sequenced in a study of blood T cells in healthy people across ages. General study points: While age rose, TCR beta diversity per million T cells dropped in a roughly linear way.

The authors ran a second PCR of roughly 6 to 12 cycles using a sample-barcoded 5' primer and a J-beta primer mix. Each sample provided no less than 2.5 million CDR3-containing paired-end reads. TCRdb re-derived calls from the 5' RACE reads in MiXCR, one entry per CDR3 protein. The sample yields about a million distinct CDR3 sequences, 30% to 40% seen once. About this clonotype itself: The antigen remains unidentified.

The germline V gene has CDR1 SGHTA and CDR2 FQGNSA. The CDR3 has 17 amino acids. After removal of 0 bases from V and 2 bases from J, the junction contained 3 bases not matched to a gene. The chain combines TRBV7-2 with TRBJ2-5; the match to TRBD2 covers 13 bases. The sequenced sample consisted of blood. The TCR sequence derives from a man aged 18 to 29 in good health. CDR3 region: CASSLAPGLAGQETQYF. The CDR3 DNA reads TGTGCCAGCAGCTTAGCTCCGGGACTAGCGGGGCAAGAGACCCAGTACTTC.